The 6 T cell receptor beta chains presented below share a single source sample, sequenced in a study of blood T cell repertoires in COVID-19. Sequenced by immunoSEQ multiplex PCR; TCRdb stores in-frame clones only, minus some. The sample yields 30,000 to 40,000 clones, about 85% seen once. What was sequenced was peripheral blood. The receptors shown here come from a man in his 70s with COVID-19, enrolled during active disease.

This clone was counted a few times. The CDR3 sequence: CASSPDYLRLNNEQFF. The CDR3 DNA sequence: TGTGCCAGCAGCCCGGACTATCTCCGTCTGAACAATGAGCAGTTCTTC. This chain links TRBV5-5 with TRBJ2-1; TRBD2 is a possible D gene (6 bases). This CDR3 is built from 16 residues. Germline CDR1 is SGHKS and CDR2 is YYEKEE (reference sequence). The V end lost 4 bases, the J end lost 5 bases, and 19 bases lay between the germline ends. Drawing the rest from reference TRBV5-5 and TRBJ2-1, the complete variable domain is DAGVTQSPTHLIKTRGQQVTLRCSPISGHKSVSWYQQVLGQGPQFIFQYYEKEERGRGNFPDRFSARQFPNYSSELNVNALLLGDSALYLCASSPDYLRLNNEQFFGPGTRLTVL.

The CDR3 DNA reads TGTGCCAGCAGTTCCGGGACAGGGTGGGAAAAACTGTTTTTT. The encoded protein is CASSSGTGWEKLFF. V and J are TRBV28 and TRBJ1-4, with TRBD1 identical over 9 bases. The CDR3 covers 14 residues. The junction had 5 bases not matched to a gene; V was cut back by 4 bases and J by 8 bases. Germline lookup yields CDR1 MDHEN and CDR2 SYDVKM.

The chain recombines TRBV19 with TRBJ1-2; unclear D gene. The CDR3 sequence is 13 residues long. Trimming stripped 3 bases from V and 2 bases from J, with 7 bases between. Germline V gene data show CDR1 as LNHDA and CDR2 as SQIVND (reference sequence). The CDR3 reads CASSIRQNYGYTF. CDR3 DNA: TGTGCCAGTAGTATTCGTCAGAACTATGGCTACACCTTC.

This chain links TRBV11-1 with TRBJ1-2; 11 bases map to TRBD1. The CDR3 spans 15 residues. Trimming removed 5 bases from V and 7 bases from J; junction bases left unmatched: 9. In germline, CDR1 is SGHAT, CDR2 FQDESV (reference sequence). The CDR3 protein is CASSPGTGGWSGYTF. The CDR3 DNA sequence: TGTGCCAGCAGCCCCGGGACAGGGGGTTGGAGTGGCTACACCTTC. Supplemented by reference TRBV11-1 and TRBJ1-2, the full variable domain reads EAEVAQSPRYKITEKSQAVAFWCDPISGHATLYWYRQILGQGPELLVQFQDESVVDDSQLPKDRFSAERLKGVDSTLKIQPAELGDSAMYLCASSPGTGGWSGYTFGSGTRLTVV.

The V and J genes are TRBV28 and TRBJ1-2, with D tentatively TRBD1 (5 bases). Germline V gives CDR1 MDHEN, CDR2 SYDVKM. V gave up 6 bases and J gave up 8 bases, with 16 bases separating them. The CDR3 has 13 residues. The CDR3 DNA reads as TGTGCCAGCAGGTCCAGGGTCCTACAGGGCTACACCTTC. This codes for CASRSRVLQGYTF.

This sequence joins TRBV6-1 and TRBJ1-5, with 8 bases fitting TRBD1. The germline V gene encodes CDR1 MNHNS and CDR2 SASEGT. The junction had 4 bases not matched to a gene; V was cut back by 3 bases and J by 6 bases. This CDR3 contains 14 residues. The chain's CDR3 is CASSDRGLAQPQHF. In DNA, the CDR3 is TGTGCCAGCAGTGACAGGGGGCTGGCTCAGCCCCAGCATTTT.